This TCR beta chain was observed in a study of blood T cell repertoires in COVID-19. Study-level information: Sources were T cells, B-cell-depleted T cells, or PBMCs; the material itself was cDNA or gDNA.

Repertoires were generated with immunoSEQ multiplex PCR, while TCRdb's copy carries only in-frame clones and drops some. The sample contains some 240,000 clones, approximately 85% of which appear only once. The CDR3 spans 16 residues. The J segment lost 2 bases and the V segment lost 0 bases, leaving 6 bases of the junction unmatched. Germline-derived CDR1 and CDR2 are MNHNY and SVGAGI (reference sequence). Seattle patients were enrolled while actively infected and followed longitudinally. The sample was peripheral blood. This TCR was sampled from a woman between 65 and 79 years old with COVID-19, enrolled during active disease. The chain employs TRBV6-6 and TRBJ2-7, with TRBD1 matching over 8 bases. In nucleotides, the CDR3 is TGTGCCAGCAGTTACTCCGCAGGGGGCCTGACCTACGAGCAGTACTTC. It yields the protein CASSYSAGGLTYEQYF.